This T cell receptor beta chain comes out of a study of blood T cell repertoires in COVID-19 (dated by TCRdb to the early 2020s). Study-wide context: Samples from collaborators originated in the United States, Italy and Spain and spanned both the acute and convalescent phases of COVID-19. The prospective study material was composed of cDNA or gDNA derived from T cells, B-cell-depleted T cells, or PBMCs. Subjects who had been exposed to COVID-19, were actively infected with it, or had recovered from it provided the deeply sampled blood TCRbeta repertoires that made up the dataset. The repertoires were released in a freely available public database meant as a resource for research on the immune response to SARS-CoV-2. The samples were drawn from the first 160 participants of the ongoing ImmuneRACE study and from 950 to 1,500 subjects provided by 6 global collaborators. Sample metadata almost always included a de-identified subject ID, COVID-19 status, age in years and sex. HLA class I and class II types, where available, came from metadata supplied by the sample provider rather than from assay-based typing.

Comment on this clone: Its binding antigen is unknown. No much larger clone exists at a distance of one base, and base qualities are not known.

V is pruned by 2 bases and J by 5 bases, leaving 13 bases of the junction without a gene match. According to the germline V gene, CDR1 reads MNHEY and CDR2 reads SVGEGT. The CDR3, from cysteine to phenylalanine, totals 18 residues. Solely the CDR3 DNA is kept, with 54 bases framed from the first base. TCRbeta CDR3 regions were amplified from genomic DNA using the immunoSEQ Assay, a bias-controlled multiplex PCR. In the paper's pipeline: The number of nucleated cells in each sample was estimated from the amplification of reference gene primers within the assay. To quantify the absolute abundance of each unique TCRbeta CDR3 rearrangement, sequence reads were collapsed and filtered. Productive Simpson clonality was computed per sample as the square root of Simpson's diversity index over productive rearrangements. Entries here come from immuneACCESS through TCRdb and include only in-frame sequences with V and J called. Some clones fail to appear in such tables; in the studies checked, an unresolved V gene covers under half of the shortfall, and the cause of the remainder is unknown. V, J and clone size derive from that table, while D and trimming were established from the DNA sequence. The sample table holds around 250,000 clones, of which 86% were seen once. Jointly, the top ten make up approximately 13% of the sample.

The paper's findings and limits, for the study overall: How much clinical and demographic metadata was included differed by source and by participant, and the metadata was provided uncurated.

The collaborating institutions used their own protocols to collect whole blood in K2EDTA tubes. For TCRbeta analysis, collaborator samples were shipped as frozen whole blood, as isolated PBMCs, or as DNA extracted from either sample type. The origin of this receptor is an elderly man with acute or convalescent COVID-19. Sequencing was done on a sample of peripheral blood. The sequence is built from TRBV6-2 or TRBV6-3 and TRBJ2-1, with TRBD2 identical over 9 junction bases. The nucleotide sequence reads as follows: TGTGCCAGCAGTTACCCGCGCGGGAAGCGGGGGGTTAACAATGAGCAGTTCTTC. It encodes CASSYPRGKRGVNNEQFF.